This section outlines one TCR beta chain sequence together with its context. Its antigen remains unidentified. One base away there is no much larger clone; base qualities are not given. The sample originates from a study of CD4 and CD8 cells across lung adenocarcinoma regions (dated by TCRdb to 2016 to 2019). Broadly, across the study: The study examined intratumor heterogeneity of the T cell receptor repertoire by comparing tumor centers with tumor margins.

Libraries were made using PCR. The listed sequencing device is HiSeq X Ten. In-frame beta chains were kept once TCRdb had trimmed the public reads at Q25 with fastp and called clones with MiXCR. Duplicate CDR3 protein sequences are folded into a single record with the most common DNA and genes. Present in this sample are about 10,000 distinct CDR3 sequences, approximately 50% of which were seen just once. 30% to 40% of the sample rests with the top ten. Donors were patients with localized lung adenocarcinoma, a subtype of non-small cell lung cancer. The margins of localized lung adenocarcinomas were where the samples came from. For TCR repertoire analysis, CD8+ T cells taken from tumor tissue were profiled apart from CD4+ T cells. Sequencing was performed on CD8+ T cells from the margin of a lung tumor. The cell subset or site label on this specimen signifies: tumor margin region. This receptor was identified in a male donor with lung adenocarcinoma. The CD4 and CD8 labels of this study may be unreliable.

The CDR3 is CASSFGITGELFF. Read as DNA, the sequence is TGTGCCAGCAGTTTCGGTATCACCGGGGAGCTGTTTTTT. The chain links TRBV12-3 or TRBV12-4 with TRBJ2-2; no D gene call is confident. From the cysteine through the phenylalanine, the CDR3 covers 13 amino acids. The entry retains the CDR3 DNA only, 39 bases that are in frame from base 1. V and J are truncated by 3 bases and 4 bases respectively, leaving an intervening sequence of 6 bases.